One sample yielded the 11 T cell receptor beta chains listed below, sequenced in a study of control samples from healthy donors and cancer patients. The assay was immunoSEQ multiplex PCR, and TCRdb's table has in-frame clones only and misses some. The sample has approximately 150,000 clones; roughly nine tenths are singletons. Sequencing was performed on blood. These receptors all stem from a man aged 18 to 35 in good health.

This clone occurred a few times. The J gene is TRBJ2-7, the V gene TRBV5-1, with 10 bases identical to TRBD2. The V gene's germline CDR1 is SGHRS and CDR2 YFSETQ. The CDR3 has 14 residues. Trimming removed 2 bases from V and 2 bases from J; junction bases left unmatched: 1. The CDR3 sequence is CASSFSGGTYEQYF. CDR3 DNA: TGCGCCAGCAGCTTTAGCGGGGGGACCTACGAGCAGTACTTC.

The chain joins TRBV3-1 (or the pseudogene TRBV3-2) to TRBJ1-1, with 10 bases that match TRBD1. With V trimmed by 5 bases and J by 1 base, 4 bases remained unmatched. Germline CDR1 reads LGHDT; CDR2 reads YNNKEL (reference sequence). The CDR3 totals 15 residues. The chain's CDR3 is CASSFRDRGNTEAFF. The CDR3, as DNA: TGTGCCAGCAGCTTCCGGGACAGGGGGAACACTGAAGCTTTCTTT.

The chain links TRBV5-4 to TRBJ2-2; maybe TRBD2 (6 bases). Germline assignment: CDR1 SGHNT and CDR2 YYREEE (reference sequence). The CDR3 is 13 residues long. Trimming took off 5 bases at V and 6 bases at J, with 11 bases between the two ends. The CDR3 DNA sequence: TGTGCCAGCAGTCCGGGACTGTCCGGGGAGCTGTTTTTT. Protein product: CASSPGLSGELFF. Complete variable domain (other parts from reference TRBV5-4 and TRBJ2-2): ETGVTQSPTHLIKTRGQQVTLRCSSQSGHNTVSWYQQALGQGPQFIFQYYREEENGRGNFPPRFSGLQFPNYSSELNVNALELDDSALYLCASSPGLSGELFFGEGSRLTVL.

The chain is built from TRBV18 and TRBJ2-2, with 7 bases that match TRBD2. There are 16 residues in the CDR3. With V trimmed by 0 bases and J by 6 bases, 7 bases remained unmatched. Germline V gene sequence: CDR1 KGHSH, CDR2 LQKENI. In DNA form, the CDR3 reads TGTGCCAGCTCACCACCTACTAGTAGCGGGCCCGGGGAGCTGTTTTTT. It encodes CASSPPTSSGPGELFF.

The V gene is TRBV10-1, the J gene TRBJ2-2, with D unresolved. Germline V lookup: CDR1 WNHNN, CDR2 SYGVQD (reference sequence). V lost 0 bases and J lost 3, with 5 bases in between. This CDR3 region has 14 residues. DNA for the CDR3: TGCGCCAGCAGTGAGTCGGTATACACCGGGGAGCTGTTTTTT. It yields the protein CASSESVYTGELFF.

A single count supports this clone. The same CDR3 is also encoded by other DNA sequences in this sample. The chain carries TRBV6-2 or TRBV6-3 and TRBJ1-5, with D tentatively TRBD1 (6 bases). The V end lost 2 bases, the J end lost 0 bases, and 20 bases lay between the germline ends. Germline CDR1 reads MNHEY; CDR2 reads SVGEGT. The CDR3 extends over 19 amino acids. The DNA of the CDR3 is TGTGCCAGCAGTTACCCAGGCAGGGGACCTCCCTATAGCAATCAGCCCCAGCATTTT. Protein: CASSYPGRGPPYSNQPQHF.

The rearrangement joins TRBV3-1 (or the pseudogene TRBV3-2) to TRBJ2-1, with D maybe TRBD2 (6 bases). There are 17 residues in the CDR3. The germline gives CDR1 LGHDT, CDR2 YNNKEL (reference sequence). V was clipped by 0 bases and J by 1 base, with 13 bases between them. CDR3 sequence (DNA): TGTGCCAGCAGCCAAGATGGTATTGGGGGGTCCTACAATGAGCAGTTCTTC. Translating gives CASSQDGIGGSYNEQFF.

The V and J genes are TRBV19 and TRBJ1-5; D is ambiguous. This CDR3 comprises 17 residues. V was trimmed by 5 bases and J by 0 bases, leaving 17 bases between them. Germline-derived CDR1 and CDR2 are LNHDA and SQIVND (reference sequence). The CDR3 sequence: CASSALVSQNSNQPQHF. Here the CDR3 DNA reads TGTGCCAGTAGTGCCCTGGTTTCGCAGAATAGCAATCAGCCCCAGCATTTT.

The genes are TRBV2 and TRBJ2-1; 9 bases agree with TRBD2. With V trimmed by 4 bases and J by 8 bases, 9 bases remained unmatched. This CDR3 is built from 15 residues. Germline V gene lookup returns CDR1 SNHLY and CDR2 FYNNEI. The CDR3 region is CASSAARGGRDEQFF. DNA for the CDR3: TGTGCCAGCAGTGCGGCGCGGGGGGGCCGAGATGAGCAGTTCTTC.

This chain links TRBV28 with TRBJ1-5, with 9 bases that match TRBD1. Looked up from germline, CDR1 is MDHEN and CDR2 is SYDVKM. CDR3 size: 15 residues. J gave up 5 bases and V 6 bases, and 8 bases lay outside the gene matches. The DNA of the CDR3 is TGTGCCAGCAGCTCGCCGACAGGGGGTGATCAGCCCCAGCATTTT. Its translation: CASSSPTGGDQPQHF.

The chain employs TRBV6-6 and TRBJ2-1; 9 bases fit TRBD1. Germline trimming cut 0 bases from V and 8 bases from J; bases unmatched to any gene: 5. This CDR3 is built from 15 residues. Looked up from germline, CDR1 is MNHNY and CDR2 is SVGAGI (reference sequence). CDR3 in DNA: TGTGCCAGCAGTTACTCAACAGGGGGCAGGGATGAGCAGTTCTTC. This sequence encodes CASSYSTGGRDEQFF.